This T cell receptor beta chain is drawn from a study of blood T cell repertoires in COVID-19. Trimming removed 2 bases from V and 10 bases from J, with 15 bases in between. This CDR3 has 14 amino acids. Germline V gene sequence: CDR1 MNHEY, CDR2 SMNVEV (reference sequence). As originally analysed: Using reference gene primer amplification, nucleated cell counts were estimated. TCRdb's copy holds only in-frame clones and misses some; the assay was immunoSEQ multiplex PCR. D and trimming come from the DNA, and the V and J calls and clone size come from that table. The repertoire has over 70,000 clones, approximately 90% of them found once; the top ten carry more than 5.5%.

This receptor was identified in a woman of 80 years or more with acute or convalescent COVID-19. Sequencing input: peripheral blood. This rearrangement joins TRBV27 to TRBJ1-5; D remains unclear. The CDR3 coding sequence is TGTGCCAGCAGTTTAAGGCCCCTACTATTACCCCAGCATTTT. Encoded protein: CASSLRPLLLPQHF.